This T cell receptor beta chain was sequenced in a study of STAT5B mutations in CD4+ large granular lymphocyte leukemia. Study results and limitations: The CD4+ versus CD8+ T-LGLL clonality difference may reflect limited sample size. Patient CD4-sorted repertoires looked more clonal than healthy CD4+ repertoires, even without putative leukemic clones. Top patient clones used TRBV06 genes more often: 8/27 versus 2/35 in controls. Approximately 25% of private leukemic clonotypes occurred rarely in other patients' non-leukemic repertoires.

Here immunoSEQ multiplex PCR was the method, and the copy in TCRdb shows in-frame clones only, minus some. This sample has 30,000 to 35,000 clones, with roughly 79% found just once. Concerning this clone itself: Its antigen is not known.

Unmatched junction bases numbered 4, after V lost 3 bases and J lost 2 bases. The V gene's germline CDR1 is SGDLS and CDR2 YYNGEE. CDR3 size: 16 residues. The receptor was isolated from a human donor in good health. V gene TRBV9 combines with J gene TRBJ2-2; TRBD1 matches 10 bases. What was sequenced was CD4+ T cells from blood buffy coats. The CDR3 protein is CASSEGTGANTGELFF. Here the CDR3 DNA reads TGTGCCAGCAGCGAGGGGACAGGGGCTAACACCGGGGAGCTGTTTTTT.